Below are 27 T cell receptor beta chains sequenced from a single sample in a study of T-cell reconstitution after alpha-beta-depleted transplantation in children. Library preparation (for TCRbeta) was performed with unique molecular identifiers. TCRdb re-called the PCR reads with MiXCR, one entry per CDR3 protein. This sample yields about 980,000 distinct CDR3 sequences, of which about 26% are seen a single time; about 28% belongs to the top ten. The specimen was PBMCs, mostly from graft donor cells, collected 360 days after TCRalphabeta/CD19-depleted stem cell transplant. The source is a boy under two years old who had a stem cell transplant for SCID, so the T cells may come from the graft donor.

The chain combines TRBV2 with TRBJ1-5, with D perhaps TRBD1 (6 bases). Looked up from germline, CDR1 is SNHLY and CDR2 is FYNNEI. This CDR3 comprises 14 residues. With 4 bases removed from V and 4 bases from J, the gap between germline ends came to 11 bases. In DNA form, the CDR3 reads TGTGCCAGCAGTGTCGGACAGCATAATCAGCCCCAGCATTTT. It codes for CASSVGQHNQPQHF.

The chain combines TRBV4-2 with TRBJ2-7; maybe TRBD2 (6 bases). This CDR3 has 16 amino acids. Per the germline V gene, CDR1 is LGHNA and CDR2 is YNFKEQ. V dropped 0 bases and J dropped 0 bases, with 12 bases sitting between them. The DNA for the CDR3 is TGTGCCAGCAGCCAAGAAGGACGGGGGAGCTCCTACGAGCAGTACTTC. Its protein product is CASSQEGRGSSYEQYF.

This clonotype has just a few counts. This chain connects TRBV5-1 to TRBJ2-3; 7 bases agree with TRBD2. The CDR3 length is 14 residues. V dropped 7 bases and J dropped 0; count of bases not matched to a gene: 5. The germline V gene has CDR1 SGHRS and CDR2 YFSETQ. CDR3 residues: CASYLAVSTDTQYF. CDR3 coding DNA: TGCGCCAGCTACCTAGCGGTTAGCACAGATACGCAGTATTTT.

The gene calls are TRBV29-1 and TRBJ1-1; no definite D call. The germline gives CDR1 SQVTM, CDR2 ANQGSEA. Trimming took 4 bases from V and 11 from J, leaving 20 bases between them. This CDR3 is built from 13 residues. The CDR3 DNA is TGCAGCGTTGCGTCACGGGTGAGCTTTCCGGCTTTCTTT. Its protein product is CSVASRVSFPAFF.

This clonotype came up a few times. The chain carries TRBV28 and TRBJ1-3; 7 nucleotides agree with TRBD1. J lost 5 bases, V lost 7 bases, and 8 bases had no gene match. This CDR3 is built from 14 residues. Per germline, CDR1 MDHEN and CDR2 SYDVKM. The CDR3 loop reads CASTTGQARNTIYF. CDR3 sequence (DNA): TGTGCCAGCACCACTGGACAGGCTCGAAACACCATATATTTT. Using reference TRBV28 and TRBJ1-3 for the parts outside the CDR3, the full variable domain is DVKVTQSSRYLVKRTGEKVFLECVQDMDHENMFWYRQDPGLGLRLIYFSYDVKMKEKGDIPEGYSVSREKKERFSLILESASTNQTSMYLCASTTGQARNTIYFGEGSWLTVV.

This clonotype occurred many times. The V and J genes are TRBV11-2 and TRBJ2-1, with 9 bases identical to TRBD2. Germline values: CDR1 SGHAT, CDR2 FQNNGV. Trimming removed 2 bases from V and 4 bases from J; junction bases left unmatched: 6. The CDR3 is 16 residues long. The CDR3 loop reads CASSLQGSGGYNEQFF. CDR3 coding DNA: TGTGCCAGCAGCTTACAGGGAAGCGGGGGGTACAATGAGCAGTTCTTC.

A remark on this clonotype: One end of the junction fails to match germline, which may point to a read error. The gene calls are TRBV3-1 and TRBJ2-7; maybe TRBD1 (6 bases). This CDR3 has 16 residues. The germline CDR1 and CDR2 sequences are LGHDT and YNNKEL (reference sequence). The CDR3 nucleotides read TGTGCCAGCACCCAAGTTTTCCAGGGGATTTCCTACGAGCAGTACTTC. Protein sequence: CASTQVFQGISYEQYF.

The chain joins TRBV10-3 to TRBJ2-3; 7 bases are a match to TRBD2. The CDR3 has 15 amino acids. Germline lookup yields CDR1 ENHRY and CDR2 SYGVKD. Trimming removed 5 bases from V and 1 base from J; junction bases left unmatched: 6. CDR3 DNA: TGTGCCATCAGTCGGGCAGCGGGGCGCACAGATACGCAGTATTTT. This sequence encodes CAISRAAGRTDTQYF.

The J gene is TRBJ2-1, the V gene TRBV27; a possible D gene is TRBD1 (5 bases). Per germline, CDR1 MNHEY and CDR2 SMNVEV (reference sequence). Trimming removed 4 bases at V and 2 bases at J, with 18 bases between. This CDR3 spans 17 amino acids. The CDR3 region is CASSWLPTARPYNEQFF. The CDR3 DNA reads as TGTGCCAGCAGTTGGCTTCCGACAGCCCGGCCCTACAATGAGCAGTTCTTC.

V gene TRBV29-1 combines with J gene TRBJ2-7, with no clear D. The CDR3 is made up of 13 amino acids. The V gene lost 7 bases and the J gene lost 0 bases, with 13 bases spanning the gap. Looked up from germline, CDR1 is SQVTM and CDR2 is ANQGSEA. CDR3 residues: CSAQMRSSYEQYF. The CDR3 bases are TGCAGCGCCCAAATGAGAAGCTCCTACGAGCAGTACTTC.

There are many counts of this clonotype. The chain employs TRBV14 and TRBJ1-2, with D possibly matching TRBD1 (6 bases). CDR1 is SGHDN and CDR2 is FVKESK in the germline V gene. There are 13 residues in the CDR3. Trimming cost V 4 bases and J 5 bases, with 11 bases left between them. The CDR3 loop is CASSRDRLYGYTF. DNA of the CDR3: TGTGCCAGCAGCCGAGACAGGCTTTATGGCTACACCTTC.

The chain employs TRBV29-1 and TRBJ2-3; D might be TRBD1 (6 bases). The germline gives CDR1 SQVTM, CDR2 ANQGSEA. Deletions cut 0 bases from V and 3 bases from J, with 10 bases between. The CDR3 covers 14 residues. Here the CDR3 DNA reads TGCAGCGTTGAAGACACTCAGGGGACAGATACGCAGTATTTT. This encodes CSVEDTQGTDTQYF.

This clonotype occurred a few times. The chain combines TRBV29-1 with TRBJ1-1; tentatively, D is TRBD1 (5 bases). Germline CDR1 SQVTM, CDR2 ANQGSEA. The CDR3 loop spans 14 amino acids. Trimming left V 7 bases short and J 3 bases short, with 18 bases between. CDR3 in amino acids: CSGAAGFRDTEAFF. In nucleotides, the CDR3 is TGCAGCGGGGCGGCAGGGTTTAGGGACACTGAAGCTTTCTTT.

This clonotype was counted between two and nine times. The genes are TRBV19 and TRBJ1-6; 7 bases are a match to TRBD1. This CDR3 has 18 residues. Trimming cost V 6 bases and J 0 bases; bases outside gene matches: 11. Germline V CDR1 and CDR2: LNHDA, SQIVND (reference sequence). CDR3 bases: TGTGCCAGTAGCCCCGAGGCAGGGGACAGCTCCTATAATTCACCCCTCCACTTT. It encodes CASSPEAGDSSYNSPLHF. Full variable domain (outside the CDR3, taken from reference TRBV19 and TRBJ1-6): DGGITQSPKYLFRKEGQNVTLSCEQNLNHDAMYWYRQDPGQGLRLIYYSQIVNDFQKGDIAEGYSVSREKKESFPLTVTSAQKNPTAFYLCASSPEAGDSSYNSPLHFGNGTRLTVT.

This clonotype was recorded once. The chain has TRBV6-4 and TRBJ2-1, with TRBD2 matching over 7 bases. After removal of 5 bases from V and 0 bases from J, the junction contained 7 bases not matched to a gene. From germline, CDR1 is MRHNA and CDR2 SNTAGT. The CDR3 runs to 16 residues. CDR3 nucleotides: TGTGCCAGCAGTCCCAGAAGCGGGGTCTCCTACAATGAGCAGTTCTTC. Translating gives CASSPRSGVSYNEQFF.

This clonotype was detected once. The chain recombines TRBV13 with TRBJ2-3; D is perhaps TRBD2 (7 bases). This CDR3 region has 15 residues. Germline V CDR1 and CDR2: PRHDT, FYEKMQ (reference sequence). Trimming cost V 2 bases and J 7 bases, with 16 bases left between them. The CDR3 spells CASSLTAGAPNTQYF. The CDR3 coding sequence is TGTGCCAGCAGCTTAACTGCGGGGGCGCCCAATACGCAGTATTTT.

The genes are TRBV2 and TRBJ2-1, with D perhaps being TRBD1 or TRBD2 (5 bases each). In germline, CDR1 is SNHLY, CDR2 FYNNEI. The CDR3 extends over 12 amino acids. V lost 7 bases and J lost 6, with 10 bases in between. The CDR3 coding sequence is TGTGCCAGCAAGGTTGGGGGCAATGAGCAGTTCTTC. Translating gives CASKVGGNEQFF.

This clonotype was detected only a few times. The V call is TRBV2, the J call TRBJ2-1; D is uncertain. The CDR3 is 14 amino acids. Germline-derived CDR1 and CDR2 are SNHLY and FYNNEI. V was shortened by 6 bases and J by 6 bases, with 15 bases between the two germline ends. DNA for the CDR3: TGTGCCAGCAGCTTCCAATGGGTCCTCAATGAGCAGTTCTTC. Translated: CASSFQWVLNEQFF.

The chain carries TRBV7-6 and TRBJ2-3; D assignment may be TRBD1 or TRBD2 (5 bases each). The germline V and J ends were trimmed by 0 bases and 2 bases, with 9 bases remaining between them. The CDR3 loop spans 15 amino acids. Germline V gene data show CDR1 as SGHVS and CDR2 as FNYEAQ. The CDR3 spells CASSLAGTVTDTQYF. In DNA form, the CDR3 reads TGTGCCAGCAGCTTAGCAGGGACCGTCACAGATACGCAGTATTTT.

This clonotype came up a few times. This chain links TRBV28 with TRBJ2-3; TRBD2 agrees at 11 bases. V shed 3 bases, J shed 7 bases, and the junction held 12 bases outside the gene matches. Germline V gene data show CDR1 as MDHEN and CDR2 as SYDVKM. The CDR3 loop spans 17 amino acids. In nucleotides, the CDR3 is TGTGCCAGCAGTTTCGTGCTAGCGGGGGGCCCGGGGAATACGCAGTATTTT. Translating it yields CASSFVLAGGPGNTQYF.

This clonotype was observed a handful of times. The chain has TRBV12-3 or TRBV12-4 and TRBJ2-1; D uncertain. CDR3 size: 14 residues. Trimming took 7 bases from V and 10 from J, leaving 20 bases between them. DNA of the CDR3: TGTGCCAGCACCTCCGACTCGGGCCGCTCGGAGCAGTTCTTC. Protein product: CASTSDSGRSEQFF.

This clonotype has only a few counts. V and J are TRBV15 and TRBJ1-2, with 8 bases that match TRBD1. Germline loops: CDR1 LNHNV, CDR2 YYDKDF (reference sequence). This CDR3 spans 16 amino acids. The ends lost 0 bases at V and 4 bases at J; junction bases unmatched: 7. The chain's CDR3 is CATSRDWTGKGYGYTF. Written as DNA, the CDR3 is TGTGCCACCAGCAGAGATTGGACAGGGAAAGGCTATGGCTACACCTTC.

The chain employs TRBV5-1 and TRBJ2-3; D assignment may be TRBD1 or TRBD2 (7 bases each). CDR3 length: 17 amino acids. Between the trimmed V and J ends, which lost 4 bases and 2 bases, there was a span of 20 bases. Germline V gene sequence: CDR1 SGHRS, CDR2 YFSETQ. DNA for the CDR3: TGCGCCAGCAGCCCTCCTCGGGGAGGGGGCATCACAGATACGCAGTATTTT. Translated, it gives CASSPPRGGGITDTQYF.

There are a few counts of this clonotype. V gene TRBV5-1 combines with J gene TRBJ2-3, with D tentatively TRBD2 (5 bases). V lost 4 bases and J lost 9, with 18 bases in between. The length of the CDR3 is 14 residues. Germline-derived CDR1 and CDR2 are SGHRS and YFSETQ. CDR3 in DNA: TGCGCCAGCAGCCCCCTCTTAGCGCCCGGGACGCAGTATTTT. This gives the protein CASSPLLAPGTQYF.

This clonotype was counted a few times. The chain uses TRBV20-1 and TRBJ2-1; 7 bases are shared with TRBD2. CDR3 length: 15 amino acids. V gave up 3 bases and J gave up 10 bases; unmatched junction bases: 15. CDR1 DFQATT and CDR2 SNEGSKA come from the germline V gene (reference sequence). The CDR3 here is CSASETGTNTQEQFF. CDR3 DNA: TGCAGTGCTAGCGAGACCGGGACTAACACCCAAGAGCAGTTCTTC.

The chain is built from TRBV29-1 and TRBJ2-1; possible D gene TRBD2, 6 bases. Trimming pared 6 bases from V and 0 bases from J, leaving 15 bases between. Per germline, CDR1 SQVTM and CDR2 ANQGSEA. The CDR3 totals 15 residues. The DNA of the CDR3 is TGCAGCGTCTCGGGACTCTTGAGCTCCTACAATGAGCAGTTCTTC. This sequence encodes CSVSGLLSSYNEQFF.

The CDR3 protein is CASGFRGSEQFF. The DNA for the CDR3 is TGTGCTAGTGGTTTCAGGGGGTCTGAGCAGTTCTTC. The rearrangement joins TRBV12-5 to TRBJ2-1; 7 bases line up with TRBD1. This CDR3 spans 12 amino acids. Germline V gives CDR1 LGHNT, CDR2 FRNRAP. Germline trimming cut 3 bases from V and 9 bases from J; bases unmatched to any gene: 2.